This T cell receptor (beta chain) was observed in a study of CD8+ T cells in alopecia areata. This clone appeared a few times. CDR1 is SQVTM, CDR2 ANQGSEA, per germline. The V and J ends lost 7 bases and 3 bases, in that order; junction bases with no gene match: 12. CDR3 size: 14 residues. As part of sample collection, lesional scalp punch biopsies and peripheral blood were taken from alopecia areata patients. The authors extracted RNA and reverse transcribed it into cDNA as the sequencing template. Repertoires were generated with immunoSEQ multiplex PCR, while TCRdb's copy carries only in-frame clones and drops some. The sample has some 110,000 clones; approximately 38% are singletons.

This sequence was found in a human donor with alopecia areata. The chain employs TRBV29-1 and TRBJ2-7, with 7 nucleotides matching TRBD2. Sequenced sample: CD4+ T cells sorted from blood. The CDR3 loop reads CSAHLGGGRYEQYF. The CDR3 nucleotides read TGCAGCGCCCATCTCGGGGGAGGGCGCTACGAGCAGTACTTC.